The 25 T cell receptor beta chains below come from one sample, sequenced in a study of T cell responses to AZD1222 COVID-19 vaccine. TCRdb's copy holds only in-frame clones and misses some; the assay was immunoSEQ multiplex PCR. The sample has 84,000 or so clones; 80% to 90% are singletons. The sequences come from peripheral blood, collected on day 0 of AZD1222 vaccination. These receptors came from an adult in good health.

V usage is TRBV30 and J usage is TRBJ1-1, with no clear D. Trimming stripped 4 bases from V and 0 bases from J, with 15 bases between. The CDR3 consists of 15 residues. Germline-derived CDR1 and CDR2 are GTSNPN and SVGIG (reference sequence). The CDR3 loop is CAWIPLTGLNTEAFF. For the CDR3, the DNA is TGTGCCTGGATCCCTCTAACCGGGCTGAACACTGAAGCTTTCTTT.

This chain uses TRBV10-3 with TRBJ2-7; D possibly corresponds to TRBD1 (6 bases). The CDR3 has 15 residues. Deletions cut 4 bases from V and 5 bases from J, with 18 bases between. Germline V lookup: CDR1 ENHRY, CDR2 SYGVKD. The CDR3 spells CAISATYGGRDEQYF. The CDR3 DNA follows: TGTGCCATCAGTGCGACTTATGGGGGCCGTGACGAGCAGTACTTC.

The V and J genes are TRBV3-1 (or the pseudogene TRBV3-2) and TRBJ2-5; the D is unclear. CDR1 LGHDT and CDR2 YNNKEL come from the germline V gene (reference sequence). Trimming pared 2 bases from V and 10 bases from J, leaving 11 bases between. The CDR3 contains 12 residues. The CDR3 sequence: CASSQPHYHQYF. CDR3 in DNA: TGTGCCAGCAGCCAACCACACTATCACCAGTACTTC.

The chain joins TRBV19 to TRBJ2-7, with D perhaps TRBD1 (6 bases). V lost 5 bases to trimming and J lost 6 bases, with 23 bases between them. Germline CDR1 is LNHDA and CDR2 is SQIVND (reference sequence). There are 16 residues in the CDR3. CDR3 amino acids: CASSFVRTGILGEQYF. The CDR3 DNA reads TGTGCCAGTAGTTTCGTTAGAACAGGGATTTTGGGCGAGCAGTACTTC. Using reference TRBV19 and TRBJ2-7 for the parts outside the CDR3, the full variable domain is DGGITQSPKYLFRKEGQNVTLSCEQNLNHDAMYWYRQDPGQGLRLIYYSQIVNDFQKGDIAEGYSVSREKKESFPLTVTSAQKNPTAFYLCASSFVRTGILGEQYFGPGTRLTVT.

The rearrangement links TRBV2 to TRBJ1-1; 7 nucleotides line up with TRBD1. Per germline, CDR1 SNHLY and CDR2 FYNNEI. Trimming took 5 bases from V and 2 from J; bases not matched to a gene: 2. The length of the CDR3 is 13 residues. The CDR3 sequence: CASSRDRNTEAFF. CDR3 sequence (DNA): TGTGCCAGCAGTCGGGACAGAAACACTGAAGCTTTCTTT.

V usage is TRBV6-5 and J usage is TRBJ1-4, with D possibly matching TRBD1 (6 bases). The CDR3 loop spans 13 amino acids. Trimming left V 10 bases short and J 7 bases short, with 16 bases between. The germline V gene has CDR1 MNHEY and CDR2 SVGAGI. The CDR3 is CATSWGGGEKLFF. The DNA for the CDR3 is TGTGCCACGAGTTGGGGGGGCGGTGAAAAACTGTTTTTT.

The CDR3 protein is CSVGGNNEKLFF. The CDR3 DNA follows: TGCAGCGTTGGTGGGAATAATGAAAAACTGTTTTTT. The V and J genes are TRBV29-1 and TRBJ1-4, with D unresolved. Germline V gives CDR1 SQVTM, CDR2 ANQGSEA. This CDR3 is built from 12 residues. Trimming took off 4 bases at V and 4 bases at J, with 7 bases between the two ends.

The V gene is TRBV7-3, the J gene TRBJ2-6; 7 bases line up with TRBD1. Germline assignment: CDR1 SGHTA and CDR2 FQGTGA. Unmatched junction bases numbered 4, after V lost 5 bases and J lost 0 bases. CDR3 size: 16 residues. CDR3 protein: CASSRQGISGANVLTF. The DNA for the CDR3 is TGTGCCAGCAGCCGACAGGGAATCTCTGGGGCCAACGTCCTGACTTTC.

V is TRBV18 and J is TRBJ1-2, with a tentative D call TRBD1 (5 bases). V was clipped by 3 bases and J by 5 bases, with 16 bases between them. There are 15 residues in the CDR3. CDR1 and CDR2 from the germline V gene are KGHSH and LQKENI. CDR3 residues: CASSPREGMLYGYTF. CDR3 nucleotide sequence: TGTGCCAGCTCACCCCGGGAGGGGATGTTGTATGGCTACACCTTC.

This clone was seen only once. In DNA, the CDR3 is TGTGCCAGCAGCTTGGTGGTGGAAGAGACCCAGTACTTC. Amino acid sequence: CASSLVVEETQYF. The chain combines TRBV5-6 with TRBJ2-5; the D is unclear. V was cut by 0 bases and J by 3 bases, with 6 bases left in between. Looked up from germline, CDR1 is SGHDT and CDR2 is YYEEEE. This CDR3 is built from 13 residues.

The count of this clone is one. The chain recombines TRBV6-5 with TRBJ1-4; no reliable D call. The germline V gene encodes CDR1 MNHEY and CDR2 SVGAGI. Trimming took off 6 bases at V and 2 bases at J, with 7 bases between the two ends. The CDR3 is made up of 13 amino acids. The CDR3 DNA reads TGTGCCAGCAGGGTCGTCACTAATGAAAAACTGTTTTTT. Translation: CASRVVTNEKLFF.

The V call is TRBV3-1 (or the pseudogene TRBV3-2), the J call TRBJ1-1; D remains ambiguous. The germline gives CDR1 LGHDT, CDR2 YNNKEL (reference sequence). V lost 4 bases, J lost 0 bases, and 9 bases lay in between. The CDR3 contains 14 residues. Here the CDR3 reads CASSPFSVNTEAFF. The CDR3 nucleotides read TGTGCCAGCAGCCCCTTTTCAGTGAACACTGAAGCTTTCTTT.

This chain joins TRBV20-1 and TRBJ2-5; D uncertain. Trimming stripped 3 bases from V and 4 bases from J, with 12 bases between. Per the germline V gene, CDR1 is DFQATT and CDR2 is SNEGSKA (reference sequence). The CDR3 consists of 13 residues. This CDR3 reads CSASPPRSETQYF. CDR3 in DNA: TGCAGTGCTAGTCCTCCCAGGTCAGAGACCCAGTACTTC.

The chain couples TRBV2 to TRBJ1-6, with D possibly matching TRBD1 (5 bases). The CDR3 spans 14 residues. Germline-derived CDR1 and CDR2 are SNHLY and FYNNEI. Trimming removed 6 bases from V and 7 bases from J, with 13 bases in between. The CDR3, as DNA: TGTGCCAGCAGGGGTGACAGCGCAAATTCACCCCTCCACTTT. Protein product: CASRGDSANSPLHF.

CDR3 coding DNA: TGTGCCTGGAGTGTACTTCAAGGGGAAAAACTGTTTTTT. Residues: CAWSVLQGEKLFF. The J gene is TRBJ1-4, the V gene TRBV30; no clear D. V dropped 0 bases and J dropped 8 bases, with 10 bases sitting between them. Germline-derived CDR1 and CDR2 are GTSNPN and SVGIG (reference sequence). This CDR3 has 13 residues. The full variable domain, in which reference TRBV30 and TRBJ1-4 provide the parts outside the CDR3, is SQTIHQWPATLVQPVGSPLSLECTVEGTSNPNLYWYRQAAGRGLQLLFYSVGIGQISSEVPQNLSASRPQDRQFILSSKKLLLSDSGFYLCAWSVLQGEKLFFGSGTQLSVL.

The chain links TRBV7-8 to TRBJ2-1, with D maybe TRBD1 (5 bases). The CDR3 is made up of 16 amino acids. The V end was cut by 4 bases, the J end by 0 bases, with 13 bases between. Germline CDR1 SGHVS, CDR2 FQNEAQ. The CDR3 DNA follows: TGTGCCAGCAGCTCCGAAAGACAGAGCTCCTACAATGAGCAGTTCTTC. This encodes CASSSERQSSYNEQFF.

This clone was seen just once. The chain carries TRBV5-1 and TRBJ1-1; D unresolved. CDR1 and CDR2 (germline): SGHRS, YFSETQ. V was pared by 1 base and J by 1 base, with 8 bases between. The CDR3 loop spans 14 amino acids. This chain's CDR3 is CASSLTPKNTEAFF. The CDR3 bases are TGCGCCAGCAGCTTGACGCCTAAGAACACTGAAGCTTTCTTT.

A word on this clone: Other nucleotide sequences from this sample produce the same CDR3. V gene TRBV5-1 combines with J gene TRBJ1-4; the match to TRBD1 covers 8 bases. The V gene's germline CDR1 is SGHRS and CDR2 YFSETQ. V dropped 2 bases and J dropped 7; count of bases not matched to a gene: 4. The CDR3 has 14 amino acids. CDR3 bases: TGCGCCAGCAGCTTCGGACAGGGCGCTGAAAAACTGTTTTTT. It yields the protein CASSFGQGAEKLFF.

The chain carries TRBV5-1 and TRBJ2-7; either TRBD1 or TRBD2 may fit D (5 bases each). The germline V and J ends were trimmed by 4 bases and 2 bases, with 16 bases remaining between them. This CDR3 is built from 15 residues. Per the germline V gene, CDR1 is SGHRS and CDR2 is YFSETQ. The CDR3 loop reads CASSPLPGPAYEQYF. The CDR3 bases are TGCGCCAGCAGCCCCTTACCGGGACCCGCCTACGAGCAGTACTTC.

The chain has TRBV6-4 and TRBJ2-2; 8 nucleotides agree with TRBD1. V lost 5 bases, J lost 5 bases, and 4 bases stayed unmatched. CDR1 MRHNA and CDR2 SNTAGT come from the germline V gene. The CDR3 consists of 14 residues. The chain's CDR3 is CASSQGAETGELFF. In nucleotides, the CDR3 is TGTGCCAGCAGTCAGGGGGCTGAGACCGGGGAGCTGTTTTTT.

This chain links TRBV25-1 with TRBJ2-1; possible D gene TRBD1, 7 bases. This CDR3 has 14 residues. Germline V gene sequence: CDR1 MGHDK, CDR2 SYGVNS. Trimming cost V 8 bases and J 3 bases, with 14 bases left between them. Written as DNA, the CDR3 is TGTGCCAGCGGGGGCGGGGACAGCTACAATGAGCAGTTCTTC. This translates into CASGGGDSYNEQFF.

The chain is built from TRBV19 and TRBJ2-5; D is ambiguous. Trimming pared 4 bases from V and 5 bases from J, leaving 14 bases between. Germline V CDR1 and CDR2: LNHDA, SQIVND (reference sequence). CDR3 length: 14 amino acids. This CDR3 is CASSRSSLGETQYF. As DNA, the CDR3 is TGTGCCAGTAGTAGAAGCTCCCTAGGGGAGACCCAGTACTTC.

This sequence joins TRBV7-9 and TRBJ2-2; no clear D. The CDR3 runs 12 residues. Germline assignment: CDR1 SEHNR and CDR2 FQNEAQ (reference sequence). Trimming took off 9 bases at V and 2 bases at J, with 7 bases between the two ends. CDR3 coding DNA: TGTGCCAGAAGACTTAACACCGGGGAGCTGTTTTTT. Residues: CARRLNTGELFF.

This chain links TRBV13 with TRBJ2-7; 9 bases align to TRBD1. The length of the CDR3 is 19 residues. J was trimmed by 4 bases and V by 4 bases; bases with no gene match: 20. Germline CDR1 reads PRHDT; CDR2 reads FYEKMQ (reference sequence). This chain's CDR3 is CASSSASAPPGQGSYEQYF. The CDR3 coding sequence is TGTGCCAGCAGCTCTGCCTCGGCGCCCCCGGGACAGGGATCGTACGAGCAGTACTTC.

The chain carries TRBV24-1 and TRBJ1-4; no definite D call. The CDR3 contains 15 residues. V shed 4 bases and J shed 0 bases, with 8 bases lying between them. Germline V gene data show CDR1 as KGHDR and CDR2 as SFDVKD. CDR3 coding DNA: TGTGCCACCAGTGACGGCTCTGCAACTAATGAAAAACTGTTTTTT. This sequence encodes CATSDGSATNEKLFF.